This T cell receptor (beta chain) was identified during a study of cytomegalovirus exposure and HLA in healthy donors. Study findings and constraints: It was shown in a later analysis that HLA-associated TCR beta chains were more clonally expanded than other, equally common chains. Exclusion as indistinguishable affected some V segments, including TRBV6-2 and TRBV6-3. Earlier results showed most TCR beta V segments being productive about 90% or about 30% of the time.

For this clone: The antigen is unknown.

This CDR3 is 15 amino acids long. V lost 5 bases to trimming and J lost 5 bases, with 18 bases between them. Per the germline V gene, CDR1 is SGHAT and CDR2 is FQNNGV. Amplification used 60 Vbeta primers and 13 Jbeta primers. The protocol was immunoSEQ multiplex PCR, while the TCRdb copy is restricted to in-frame clones and leaves out a portion. The sample lists 60,000 to 85,000 clones; 78% were seen once. The chain has TRBV11-2 and TRBJ2-5; D is perhaps TRBD2 (6 bases). The material sequenced was PBMCs. This sequence originates from a man aged 35 to 55 in good health and CMV-seronegative. The chain's CDR3 is CASSTSGTPGETQYF. CDR3 nucleotide sequence: TGTGCCAGCAGCACCTCCGGGACTCCCGGGGAGACCCAGTACTTC.